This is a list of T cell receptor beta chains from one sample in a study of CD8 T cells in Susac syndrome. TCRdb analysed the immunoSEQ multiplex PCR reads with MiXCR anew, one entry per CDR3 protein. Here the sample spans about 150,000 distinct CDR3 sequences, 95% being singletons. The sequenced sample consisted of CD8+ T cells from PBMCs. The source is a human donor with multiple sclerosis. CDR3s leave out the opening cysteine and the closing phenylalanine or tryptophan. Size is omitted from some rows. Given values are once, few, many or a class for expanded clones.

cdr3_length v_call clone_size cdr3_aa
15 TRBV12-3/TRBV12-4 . ASSSPLAGSSYNEQF
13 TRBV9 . ASSGGQKDGEKLF
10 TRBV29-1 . SVDAGGEGYT
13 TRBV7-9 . ASSFGRDTYYEQY
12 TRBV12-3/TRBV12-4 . ASSLSSRGDEAF
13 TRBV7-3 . ASSSTSSGDNEQF
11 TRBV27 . ASSRTGGTEQF
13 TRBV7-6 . ASSLEDRGYNEQF
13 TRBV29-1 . SVMPFTGPYNEQF
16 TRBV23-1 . ASSLSEGDRANNYGYT
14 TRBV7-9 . ASSLARGLAVYEQY
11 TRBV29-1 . SVDRGDVDTQY
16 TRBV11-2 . ASSLGRSAGGLRGEQF
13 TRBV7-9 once ASSPDRVPAGELF
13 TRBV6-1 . ASTLRGRDTDTQY
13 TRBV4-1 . ASSTTGGSNQPQH
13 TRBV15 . ATSREGLPTDTQY
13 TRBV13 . ASSKTGQDTYGYT
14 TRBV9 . ASSVASSGAYNEQF
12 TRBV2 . ASFHGTGIGELF
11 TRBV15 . ATSIPGGETQY
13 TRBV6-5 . ASSYGSRAYNEQF
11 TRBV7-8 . ASILRRTDTQY
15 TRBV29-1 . SVQGRERYRPNEKLF
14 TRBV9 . ASSGNPEGSHYGYT
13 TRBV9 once ASSPTGHSGNTIY
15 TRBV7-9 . ASSYAPLTGEGTEAF
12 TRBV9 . ASSVRDSPYEQY
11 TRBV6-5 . ASRFFREDEQF
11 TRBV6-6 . ASSYSGGFEAF
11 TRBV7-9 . ASSFGIRETQY